A selection of T cell receptor beta chains follows, all from one sample in a study of T cell changes during pregnancy in multiple sclerosis. Generated by immunoSEQ multiplex PCR, the TCRdb table keeps only in-frame clones and is missing some. The data contain 35,000 to 45,000 clones, nearly 90% of them singletons. The material was CD4+ T cells from peripheral blood mononuclear cells, obtained after pregnancy. Receptors were obtained from a female donor with multiple sclerosis, enrolled in a pregnancy study. Each CDR3 is given with its conserved first and last residue. Fields, in order: J gene, V gene, clone size, D gene, CDR3 DNA, CDR3 protein. A D gene is named only where the DNA matches it firmly. The size entry is marked missing in some rows and otherwise reads once, few, many or a size class.

j_gene: TRBJ1-4
v_gene: TRBV10-3
abundance: few
d_gene: NA
CDR3nt: TGTGCCAGCGCAGCAGGAGGTTATGAAAAACTGTTTTTT
CDR3aa: CASAAGGYEKLFF

j_gene: TRBJ1-1
v_gene: TRBV5-1
abundance: NA
d_gene: TRBD1
CDR3nt: TGCGCCAGCAGCTTGTTTACAGGGGCGCGGGGTGAAGCTTTCTTT
CDR3aa: CASSLFTGARGEAFF

j_gene: TRBJ2-7
v_gene: TRBV6-1
abundance: NA
d_gene: NA
CDR3nt: TGTGCCAGCAGTGAATGGAGGGGAGTCTACGAGCAGTACTTC
CDR3aa: CASSEWRGVYEQYF

j_gene: TRBJ2-3
v_gene: TRBV6-4
abundance: few
d_gene: NA
CDR3nt: TGTGCCAGCAGTGAAGGGGGTGGAGGAGAGGATACGCAGTATTTT
CDR3aa: CASSEGGGGEDTQYF

j_gene: TRBJ2-3
v_gene: TRBV4-1
abundance: NA
d_gene: TRBD2
CDR3nt: TGCGCCAGCAGCCATTTAACTAGCGGGGACCGAGCGCAGTATTTT
CDR3aa: CASSHLTSGDRAQYF

j_gene: TRBJ1-2
v_gene: TRBV18
abundance: once
d_gene: NA
CDR3nt: TGTGCCAGCTCACTTTCTGCGGGCTATGGCTACACCTTC
CDR3aa: CASSLSAGYGYTF

j_gene: TRBJ1-5
v_gene: TRBV29-1
abundance: NA
d_gene: NA
CDR3nt: TGCAGCGCTATATCTTCTGAAATCGGTCAGCCCCAGCATTTT
CDR3aa: CSAISSEIGQPQHF

j_gene: TRBJ2-3
v_gene: TRBV7-2
abundance: NA
d_gene: NA
CDR3nt: TGTGCCAGCAGCTTAGCTTTCATTAGAGATACGCAGTATTTT
CDR3aa: CASSLAFIRDTQYF

j_gene: TRBJ2-1
v_gene: TRBV19
abundance: NA
d_gene: NA
CDR3nt: TGTGCCAGTAGTACGACGGGGACATCCTACAATGAGCAGTTCTTC
CDR3aa: CASSTTGTSYNEQFF

j_gene: TRBJ1-1
v_gene: TRBV9
abundance: NA
d_gene: NA
CDR3nt: TGTGCCAGCAGCTTAGGGACTAGGAATACTGAAGCTTTCTTT
CDR3aa: CASSLGTRNTEAFF

j_gene: TRBJ1-3
v_gene: TRBV13
abundance: medium-sized
d_gene: NA
CDR3nt: TGTGCCAGCAGCTTAAGGCGGGGAAACACCATATATTTT
CDR3aa: CASSLRRGNTIYF

j_gene: TRBJ1-1
v_gene: TRBV5-8
abundance: once
d_gene: TRBD1
CDR3nt: TGTGCCAGCAGCTTAAGGACAGGGGGGAGGACTGAAGCTTTCTTT
CDR3aa: CASSLRTGGRTEAFF

j_gene: TRBJ1-3
v_gene: TRBV5-1
abundance: NA
d_gene: NA
CDR3nt: TGCGCCAGCAGCTACTCGGGCCTCACAGGTGGAAACACCATATATTTT
CDR3aa: CASSYSGLTGGNTIYF

j_gene: TRBJ2-5
v_gene: TRBV29-1
abundance: NA
d_gene: TRBD1
CDR3nt: TGCAGCGTTGAAAAGGGACAGGGGGTGAAGACCCAGTACTTC
CDR3aa: CSVEKGQGVKTQYF

j_gene: TRBJ1-1
v_gene: TRBV6-6
abundance: NA
d_gene: TRBD1
CDR3nt: TGTGCCAGCAGCTACAAAGGGGGCCCTGAAGCTTTCTTT
CDR3aa: CASSYKGGPEAFF

j_gene: TRBJ1-5
v_gene: TRBV2
abundance: once
d_gene: NA
CDR3nt: TGTGCCAGCAGTGCGGACAGTTCAGGCCGGCCCCAGCATTTT
CDR3aa: CASSADSSGRPQHF

j_gene: TRBJ2-3
v_gene: TRBV5-1
abundance: NA
d_gene: NA
CDR3nt: TGCGCCAGCAGCTTGGACCCCCGGGCAGATACGCAGTATTTT
CDR3aa: CASSLDPRADTQYF

j_gene: TRBJ1-6
v_gene: TRBV2
abundance: few
d_gene: TRBD1
CDR3nt: TGTGCCAGCAGAGACCCGGGACAGGGAGATTCACCCCTCCACTTT
CDR3aa: CASRDPGQGDSPLHF

j_gene: TRBJ1-1
v_gene: TRBV5-1
abundance: NA
d_gene: NA
CDR3nt: TGCGCCAGCAGCTCAACCGACCGGACAAGGAACACTGAAGCTTTCTTT
CDR3aa: CASSSTDRTRNTEAFF

j_gene: TRBJ2-7
v_gene: TRBV19
abundance: NA
d_gene: TRBD2
CDR3nt: TGTGCCAGTAGTATTCGACTAGCGGGGAAACGGTCCTACGAGCAGTACTTC
CDR3aa: CASSIRLAGKRSYEQYF

j_gene: TRBJ2-1
v_gene: TRBV2
abundance: NA
d_gene: TRBD1
CDR3nt: TGTGCCAGCAAGAAAGCACAGGGGATCTCCTACAATGAGCAGTTCTTC
CDR3aa: CASKKAQGISYNEQFF

j_gene: TRBJ2-7
v_gene: TRBV18
abundance: NA
d_gene: TRBD1
CDR3nt: TGTGCCAGCTCACCACCGGCCAGGGGGCTTCACGAGCAGTACTTC
CDR3aa: CASSPPARGLHEQYF

j_gene: TRBJ1-2
v_gene: TRBV19
abundance: NA
d_gene: TRBD1
CDR3nt: TGTGCCAGTAGTATGGACAGGGGGCGCAACTATGGCTACACCTTC
CDR3aa: CASSMDRGRNYGYTF

j_gene: TRBJ1-2
v_gene: TRBV7-3
abundance: NA
d_gene: NA
CDR3nt: TGTGCCAGCAGCCCCTCCGGCCGGAGGGATGGCTACACCTTC
CDR3aa: CASSPSGRRDGYTF

j_gene: TRBJ1-1
v_gene: TRBV6-1
abundance: NA
d_gene: NA
CDR3nt: TGTGCCAGCGGTGGTCAGGTGGTCAGTGAAGCTTTCTTT
CDR3aa: CASGGQVVSEAFF

j_gene: TRBJ1-3
v_gene: TRBV6-5
abundance: medium-sized
d_gene: NA
CDR3nt: TGTGCCAGCAGTACCCTGCCAGGGGCTGGAAACACCATATATTTT
CDR3aa: CASSTLPGAGNTIYF